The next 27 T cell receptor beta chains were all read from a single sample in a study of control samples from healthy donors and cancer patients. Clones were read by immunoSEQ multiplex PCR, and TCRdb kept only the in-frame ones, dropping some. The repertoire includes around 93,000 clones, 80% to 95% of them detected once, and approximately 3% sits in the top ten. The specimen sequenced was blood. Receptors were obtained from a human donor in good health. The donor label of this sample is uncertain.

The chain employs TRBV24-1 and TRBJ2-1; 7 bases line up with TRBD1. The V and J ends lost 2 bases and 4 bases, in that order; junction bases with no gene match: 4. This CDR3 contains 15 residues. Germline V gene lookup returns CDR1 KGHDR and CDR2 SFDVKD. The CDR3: CATSDSRDSYNEQFF. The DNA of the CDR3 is TGTGCCACCAGTGATTCTAGGGACAGTTACAATGAGCAGTTCTTC.

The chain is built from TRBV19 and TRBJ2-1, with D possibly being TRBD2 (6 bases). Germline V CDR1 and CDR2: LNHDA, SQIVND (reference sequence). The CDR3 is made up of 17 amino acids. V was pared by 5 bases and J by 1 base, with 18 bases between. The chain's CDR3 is CASSPHGAGTSYNEQFF. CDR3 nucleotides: TGTGCCAGTAGTCCCCACGGGGCCGGGACTTCCTACAATGAGCAGTTCTTC.

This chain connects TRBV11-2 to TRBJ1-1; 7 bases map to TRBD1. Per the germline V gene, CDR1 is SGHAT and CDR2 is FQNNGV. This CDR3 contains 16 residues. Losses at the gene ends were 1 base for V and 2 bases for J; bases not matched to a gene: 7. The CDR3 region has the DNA TGTGCCAGCAGCTTAGGGCACAGGGGCGGAAACACTGAAGCTTTCTTT. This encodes CASSLGHRGGNTEAFF.

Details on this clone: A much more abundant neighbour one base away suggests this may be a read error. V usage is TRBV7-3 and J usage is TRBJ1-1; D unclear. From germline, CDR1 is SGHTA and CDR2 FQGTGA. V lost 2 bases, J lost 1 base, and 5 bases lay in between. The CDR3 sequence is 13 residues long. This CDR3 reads CASSLQENTEAFF. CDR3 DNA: TGTGCCAGCAGCTTACAGGAGAACACTGAAGCTTTCTTT.

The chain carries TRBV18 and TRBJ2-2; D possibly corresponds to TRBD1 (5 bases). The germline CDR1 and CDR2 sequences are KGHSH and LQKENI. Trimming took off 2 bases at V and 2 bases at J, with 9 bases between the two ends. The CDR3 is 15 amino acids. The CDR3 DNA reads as TGTGCCAGCTCACCAAGGGGATATAACACCGGGGAGCTGTTTTTT. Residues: CASSPRGYNTGELFF.

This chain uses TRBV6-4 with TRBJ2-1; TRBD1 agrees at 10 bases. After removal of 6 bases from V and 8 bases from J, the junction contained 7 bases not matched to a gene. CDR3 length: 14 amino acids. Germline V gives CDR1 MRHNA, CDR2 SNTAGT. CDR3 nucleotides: TGTGCCAGCAGCCGGGACAGGGGACTGGATGAGCAGTTCTTC. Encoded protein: CASSRDRGLDEQFF.

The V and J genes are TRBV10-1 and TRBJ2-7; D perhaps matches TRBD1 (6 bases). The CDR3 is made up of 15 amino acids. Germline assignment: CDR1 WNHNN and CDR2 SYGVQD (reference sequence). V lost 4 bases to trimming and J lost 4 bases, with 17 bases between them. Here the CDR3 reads CASSAGHNGDYEQYF. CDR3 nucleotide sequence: TGCGCCAGCAGTGCGGGACACAATGGGGATTACGAGCAGTACTTC.

The CDR3 is CASRRVGKYF. The CDR3 DNA reads TGTGCCAGCCGCCGAGTTGGGAAGTACTTC. The chain links TRBV6-5 to TRBJ2-7; D is unresolved. This CDR3 region has 10 residues. V gave up 8 bases and J gave up 11 bases, with 13 bases separating them. Germline V gene sequence: CDR1 MNHEY, CDR2 SVGAGI.

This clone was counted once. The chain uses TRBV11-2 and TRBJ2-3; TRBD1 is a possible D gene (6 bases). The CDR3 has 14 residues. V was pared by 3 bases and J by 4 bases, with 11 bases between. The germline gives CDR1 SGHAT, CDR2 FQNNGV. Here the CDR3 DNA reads TGTGCCAGCAGCTTGGACAGCGAGTCAGATACGCAGTATTTT. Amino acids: CASSLDSESDTQYF.

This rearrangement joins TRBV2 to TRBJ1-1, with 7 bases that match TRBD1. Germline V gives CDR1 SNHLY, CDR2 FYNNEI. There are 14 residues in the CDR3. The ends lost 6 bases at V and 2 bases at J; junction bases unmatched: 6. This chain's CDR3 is CASSWDRTNTEAFF. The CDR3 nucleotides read TGTGCCAGCAGCTGGGACAGAACCAACACTGAAGCTTTCTTT.

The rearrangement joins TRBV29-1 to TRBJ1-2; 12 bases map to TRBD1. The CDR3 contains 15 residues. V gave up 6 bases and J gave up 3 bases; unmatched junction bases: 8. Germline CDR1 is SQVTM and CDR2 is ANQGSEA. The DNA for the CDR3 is TGCAGCGTCGGCCCCGGGACAGGGGGCTACTATGGCTACACCTTC. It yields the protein CSVGPGTGGYYGYTF.

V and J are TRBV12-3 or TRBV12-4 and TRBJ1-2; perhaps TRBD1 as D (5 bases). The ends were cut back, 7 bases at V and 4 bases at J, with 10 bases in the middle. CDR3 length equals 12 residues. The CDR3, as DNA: TGTGCCAGCAAGGGCAGGGCCTATGGCTACACCTTC. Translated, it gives CASKGRAYGYTF.

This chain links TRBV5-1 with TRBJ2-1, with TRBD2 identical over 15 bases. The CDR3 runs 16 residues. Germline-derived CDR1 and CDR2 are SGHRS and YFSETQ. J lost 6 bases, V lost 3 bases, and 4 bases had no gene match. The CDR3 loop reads CASSSGLAGGVNEQFF. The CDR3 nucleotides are TGCGCCAGCAGCTCTGGACTAGCGGGGGGGGTCAATGAGCAGTTCTTC.

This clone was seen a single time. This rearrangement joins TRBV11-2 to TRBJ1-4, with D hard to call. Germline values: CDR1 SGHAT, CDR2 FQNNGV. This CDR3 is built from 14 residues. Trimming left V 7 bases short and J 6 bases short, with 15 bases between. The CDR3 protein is CASTPVSPDEKLFF. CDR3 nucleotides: TGTGCCAGCACCCCGGTAAGCCCGGATGAAAAACTGTTTTTT. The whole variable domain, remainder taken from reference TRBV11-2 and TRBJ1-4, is EAGVAQSPRYKIIEKRQSVAFWCNPISGHATLYWYQQILGQGPKLLIQFQNNGVVDDSQLPKDRFSAERLKGVDSTLKIQPAKLEDSAVYLCASTPVSPDEKLFFGSGTQLSVL.

CDR3 DNA sequence: TGTGCCAGCAGCCACCGGGACTTCCAAGAGACCCAGTACTTC. Translating it yields CASSHRDFQETQYF. The chain employs TRBV6-5 and TRBJ2-5; D might be TRBD2 (6 bases). Germline V lookup: CDR1 MNHEY, CDR2 SVGAGI. This CDR3 has 14 residues. Trimming took 6 bases from V and 1 from J, leaving 12 bases between them.

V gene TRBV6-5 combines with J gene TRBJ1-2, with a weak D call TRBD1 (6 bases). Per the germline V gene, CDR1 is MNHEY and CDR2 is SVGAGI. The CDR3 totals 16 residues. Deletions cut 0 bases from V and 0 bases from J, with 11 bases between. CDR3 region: CASSYSTGQTNYGYTF. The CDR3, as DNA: TGTGCCAGCAGTTACTCGACAGGACAAACTAACTATGGCTACACCTTC.

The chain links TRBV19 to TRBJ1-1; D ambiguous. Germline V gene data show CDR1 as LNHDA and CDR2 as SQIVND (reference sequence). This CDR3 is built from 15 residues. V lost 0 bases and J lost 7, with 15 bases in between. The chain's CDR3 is CASSIDRGGAGEAFF. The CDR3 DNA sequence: TGTGCCAGTAGTATAGATCGGGGAGGCGCCGGTGAAGCTTTCTTT.

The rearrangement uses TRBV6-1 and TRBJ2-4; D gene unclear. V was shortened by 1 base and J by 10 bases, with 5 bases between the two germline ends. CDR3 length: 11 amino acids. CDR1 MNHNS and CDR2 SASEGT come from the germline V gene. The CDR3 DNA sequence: TGTGCCAGCAGTGAAGAAAGGATTCAGTACTTC. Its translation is CASSEERIQYF.

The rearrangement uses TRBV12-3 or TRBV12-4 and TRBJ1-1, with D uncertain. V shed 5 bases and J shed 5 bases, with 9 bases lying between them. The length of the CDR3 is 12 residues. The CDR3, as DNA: TGTGCCAGCAGTCACCTCGGAACTGAAGCTTTCTTT. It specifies CASSHLGTEAFF.

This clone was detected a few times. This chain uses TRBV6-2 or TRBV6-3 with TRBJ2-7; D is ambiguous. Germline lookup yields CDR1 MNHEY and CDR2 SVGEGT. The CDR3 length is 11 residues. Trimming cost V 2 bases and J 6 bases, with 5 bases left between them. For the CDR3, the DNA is TGTGCCAGCAGTTACGGAAGCGAGCAGTACGTC. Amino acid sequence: CASSYGSEQYV.

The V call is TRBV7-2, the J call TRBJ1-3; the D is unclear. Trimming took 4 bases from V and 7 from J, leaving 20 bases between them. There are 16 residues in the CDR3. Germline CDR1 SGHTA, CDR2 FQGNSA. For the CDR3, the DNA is TGTGCCAGCAGCTCAACCTCAGGCGTAGGAGGGAACACCATATATTTT. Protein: CASSSTSGVGGNTIYF.

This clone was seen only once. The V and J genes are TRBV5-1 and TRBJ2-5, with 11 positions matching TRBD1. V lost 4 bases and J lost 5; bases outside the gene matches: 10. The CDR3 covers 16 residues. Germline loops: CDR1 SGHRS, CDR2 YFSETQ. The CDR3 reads CASSPPPGQGAETQYF. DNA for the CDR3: TGCGCCAGCAGCCCACCTCCCGGACAGGGGGCCGAGACCCAGTACTTC.

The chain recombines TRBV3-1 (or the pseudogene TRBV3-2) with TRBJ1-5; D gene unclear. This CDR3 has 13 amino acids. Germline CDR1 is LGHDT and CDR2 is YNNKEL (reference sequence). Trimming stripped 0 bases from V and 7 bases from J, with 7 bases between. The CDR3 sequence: CASSQEGGQPQHF. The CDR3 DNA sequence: TGTGCCAGCAGCCAAGAAGGTGGCCAGCCCCAGCATTTT.

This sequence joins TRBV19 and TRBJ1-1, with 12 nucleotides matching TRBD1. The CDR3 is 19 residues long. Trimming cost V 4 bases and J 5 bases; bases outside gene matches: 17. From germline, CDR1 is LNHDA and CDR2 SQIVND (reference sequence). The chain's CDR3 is CASSTNTRDRGLERTEAFF. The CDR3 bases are TGTGCCAGTAGTACGAATACTCGGGACAGGGGGCTAGAGAGGACTGAAGCTTTCTTT.

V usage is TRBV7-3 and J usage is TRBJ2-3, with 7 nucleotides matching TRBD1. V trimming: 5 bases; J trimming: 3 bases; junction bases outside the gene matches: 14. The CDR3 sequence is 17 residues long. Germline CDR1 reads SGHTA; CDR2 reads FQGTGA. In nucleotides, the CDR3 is TGTGCCAGCAGCAACGACCTATTTGACAGGGCAACAGATACGCAGTATTTT. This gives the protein CASSNDLFDRATDTQYF.

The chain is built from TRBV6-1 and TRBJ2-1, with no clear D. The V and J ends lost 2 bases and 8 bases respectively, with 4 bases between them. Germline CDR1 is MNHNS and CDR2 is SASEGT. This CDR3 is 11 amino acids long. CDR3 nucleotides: TGTGCCAGCAGTGAACTCTATGAGCAGTTCTTC. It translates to CASSELYEQFF.

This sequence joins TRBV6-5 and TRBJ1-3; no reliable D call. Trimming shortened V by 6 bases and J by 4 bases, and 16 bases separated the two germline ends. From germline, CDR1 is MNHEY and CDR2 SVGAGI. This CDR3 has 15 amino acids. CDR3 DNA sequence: TGTGCCAGCAGGCCCGTAAGGTTGGGGGGAAACACCATATATTTT. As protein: CASRPVRLGGNTIYF.